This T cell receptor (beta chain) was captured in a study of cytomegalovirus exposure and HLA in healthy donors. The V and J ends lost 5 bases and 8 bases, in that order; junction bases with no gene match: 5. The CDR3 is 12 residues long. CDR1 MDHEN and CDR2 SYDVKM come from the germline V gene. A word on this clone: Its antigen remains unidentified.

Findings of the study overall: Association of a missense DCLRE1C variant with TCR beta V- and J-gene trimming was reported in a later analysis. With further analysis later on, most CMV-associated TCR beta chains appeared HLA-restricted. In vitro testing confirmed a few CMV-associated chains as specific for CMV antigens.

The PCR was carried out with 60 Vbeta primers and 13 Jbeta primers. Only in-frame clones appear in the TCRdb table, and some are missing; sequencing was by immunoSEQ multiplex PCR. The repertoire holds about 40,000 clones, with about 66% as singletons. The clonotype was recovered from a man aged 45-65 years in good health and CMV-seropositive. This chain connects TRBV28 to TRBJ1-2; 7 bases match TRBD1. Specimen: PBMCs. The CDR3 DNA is TGTGCCAGCAGTGTGGGACAGCGGGGCTACACCTTC. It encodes CASSVGQRGYTF.